This T cell receptor (beta chain) was captured by sequencing in a study of a mutant IDH1 vaccine in newly diagnosed glioma. Measured with immunoSEQ multiplex PCR; TCRdb has only the in-frame clones, and not every one. The sample contains around 92,000 clones, roughly 85% of which appear only once. CDR3 length equals 15 residues. V was clipped by 4 bases and J by 0 bases, with 10 bases between them. Germline-derived CDR1 and CDR2 are KGHSH and LQKENI. As to time point: baseline, week 1 (first vaccination visit). Treatment meaning: pre-vaccination baseline after standard-of-care therapy. The material sequenced was PBMCs, taken from a glioma patient treated with radiotherapy, temozolomide or both. The receptor was derived from a woman aged 50 to 60 with glioma. J is TRBJ2-1 and V is TRBV18; D unclear. CDR3 bases: TGTGCCAGCTCACTCTCCTACCTCTCCTACAATGAGCAGTTCTTC. Translation gives CASSLSYLSYNEQFF.